The 6 T cell receptor beta chains below all came from one sample that was sequenced in a study of brain T cells in children with intractable seizures (dated by TCRdb to 2020 to 2022). Library construction relied on the immunoSEQ multiplex PCR assay. Imported from immuneACCESS, the table was reduced by TCRdb to in-frame sequences with V and J called. These copies leave out some clones; in studies compared against another copy, an unresolved V gene accounts for under half, and the cause of the remainder is not known. This sample has fewer than 150,000 clones in its table, and approximately 94% of those were observed once. Roughly 4% of the sample goes to the ten largest clones. Explained via the paper, the time point label denotes: resected brain tissue, or blood drawn just prior to surgery. Sequencing used peripheral blood, obtained at surgery. The receptors derive from a boy under two years old with hemimegalencephaly and intractable seizures.

This chain joins TRBV11-3 and TRBJ2-7, with TRBD1 matching over 9 bases. This CDR3 is 15 amino acids long. The trim removed 2 bases at V and 5 bases at J, leaving 7 bases unmatched. The germline gives CDR1 SGHNT, CDR2 YENEEA. The CDR3 nucleotides are TGTGCCAGCAGCTTAATGGGACAGGGACATAACGAGCAGTACTTC. It translates to CASSLMGQGHNEQYF.

V usage is TRBV7-3 and J usage is TRBJ2-3, with a weak D call TRBD1 (5 bases). The CDR3 loop spans 14 amino acids. Germline V gene data show CDR1 as SGHTA and CDR2 as FQGTGA. Trimming cost V 5 bases and J 1 base, with 10 bases left between them. DNA for the CDR3: TGTGCCAGCAGCAACCAACAGGGCACAGATACGCAGTATTTT. Amino acid sequence: CASSNQQGTDTQYF.

V gene TRBV5-3 combines with J gene TRBJ2-7; a weak D match, TRBD1 (6 bases). TRBV5-3 is flagged as an ORF with uncertain function. The CDR3 contains 12 residues. Trimming removed 8 bases at V and 3 bases at J, with 12 bases between. The CDR3 sequence is CARRQDHYEQYF. CDR3 nucleotides: TGTGCCAGGCGACAGGACCACTACGAGCAGTACTTC.

The chain carries TRBV4-2 and TRBJ2-1; possibly TRBD2 for D (5 bases). V was trimmed by 1 base and J by 1 base, leaving 8 bases between them. CDR1 is LGHNA, CDR2 YNFKEQ, per germline. This CDR3 region has 15 residues. The CDR3 nucleotides read TGTGCCAGCAGCCAAGGGACTCCTTCCTACAATGAGCAGTTCTTC. This encodes CASSQGTPSYNEQFF.

This clone was seen a single time. The chain employs TRBV5-1 and TRBJ2-5; D remains ambiguous. From germline, CDR1 is SGHRS and CDR2 YFSETQ. The CDR3 is made up of 12 amino acids. V shed 0 bases and J shed 2 bases, with 2 bases lying between them. The CDR3 nucleotides read TGCGCCAGCAGCTTGGGACAAGAGACCCAGTACTTC. As protein: CASSLGQETQYF.

The V and J genes are TRBV21-1 and TRBJ2-7. TRBV21-1 is shown as a pseudogene. CDR3 length equals 11 residues. As DNA, the CDR3 is TGTGCCAGCAGCAAAGATGAGACAGCGGTTTTC. Its protein product is CASSKDETAVF.